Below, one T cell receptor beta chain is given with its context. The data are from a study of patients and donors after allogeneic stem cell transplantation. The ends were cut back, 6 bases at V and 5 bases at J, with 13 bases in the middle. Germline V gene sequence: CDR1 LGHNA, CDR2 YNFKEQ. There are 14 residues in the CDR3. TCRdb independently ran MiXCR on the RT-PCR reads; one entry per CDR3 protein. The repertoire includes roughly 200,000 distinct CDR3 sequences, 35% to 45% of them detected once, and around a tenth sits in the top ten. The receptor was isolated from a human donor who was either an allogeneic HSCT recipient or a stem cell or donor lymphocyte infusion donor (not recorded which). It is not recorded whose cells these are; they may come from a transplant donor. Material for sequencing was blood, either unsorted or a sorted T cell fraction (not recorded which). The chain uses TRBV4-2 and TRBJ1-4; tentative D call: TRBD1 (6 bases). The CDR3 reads CASSSGAPNEKLFF. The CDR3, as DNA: TGTGCCAGCAGTTCAGGGGCCCCAAATGAAAAACTGTTTTTT.